The 24 T cell receptor beta chains reported below all come from one sample, sequenced in a study of cytomegalovirus exposure and HLA in healthy donors. Researchers ran the PCR with 60 Vbeta and 13 Jbeta primers. Here immunoSEQ multiplex PCR was the method, and the copy in TCRdb shows in-frame clones only, minus some. The sample has 100,000 to 150,000 clones. The material sequenced was PBMCs. Receptors originate from a man aged 18 to 29 in good health and CMV-seronegative.

The chain links TRBV5-8 to TRBJ2-7; 7 positions agree with TRBD1. The CDR3 has 15 amino acids. The germline gives CDR1 SGHTS, CDR2 YDEGEE. The trim removed 1 base at V and 6 bases at J, leaving 10 bases unmatched. CDR3 nucleotides: TGTGCCAGCAGCTTGTACGGGACAGTTAACGTCGAGCAGTACTTC. It specifies CASSLYGTVNVEQYF. Combining the CDR3 with reference TRBV5-8 and TRBJ2-7 gives the whole variable domain EAGVTQSPTHLIKTRGQQATLRCSPISGHTSVYWYQQALGLGLQFLLWYDEGEERNRGNFPPRFSGRQFPNYSSELNVNALELEDSALYLCASSLYGTVNVEQYFGPGTRLTVT.

The chain is built from TRBV10-2 and TRBJ1-5; maybe TRBD1 (6 bases). This CDR3 has 14 amino acids. Germline assignment: CDR1 WSHSY and CDR2 SAAADI. V shed 6 bases and J shed 7 bases, with 16 bases lying between them. The CDR3 region is CASSNRGGAQPQHF. The DNA of the CDR3 is TGCGCCAGCAGCAATAGGGGGGGCGCCCAGCCCCAGCATTTT.

The gene calls are TRBV7-2 and TRBJ1-2; D remains ambiguous. Per the germline V gene, CDR1 is SGHTA and CDR2 is FQGNSA. Trimming removed 4 bases from V and 7 bases from J, with 10 bases in between. CDR3 length: 12 amino acids. The CDR3 nucleotides are TGTGCCAGCAGCTCCTCTCCGGGTGGCTACACCTTC. Protein sequence: CASSSSPGGYTF.

The J gene is TRBJ1-1, the V gene TRBV27; 7 nucleotides agree with TRBD1. Germline V CDR1 and CDR2: MNHEY, SMNVEV (reference sequence). CDR3 length: 15 residues. J was trimmed by 6 bases and V by 4 bases; bases with no gene match: 11. The CDR3 loop is CASSWSGTDNAEAFF. As DNA, the CDR3 is TGTGCCAGCAGTTGGTCCGGGACAGATAACGCTGAAGCTTTCTTT.

The chain recombines TRBV28 with TRBJ1-3; no clear D gene. Between the trimmed V and J ends, which lost 1 base and 3 bases, there was a span of 7 bases. Germline V lookup: CDR1 MDHEN, CDR2 SYDVKM. The CDR3 has 14 amino acids. The CDR3 spells CASSLFSFGNTIYF. Here the CDR3 DNA reads TGTGCCAGCAGTTTATTCAGTTTTGGAAACACCATATATTTT.

The V and J genes are TRBV10-3 and TRBJ1-2; 7 nucleotides agree with TRBD1. The CDR3 loop spans 16 amino acids. Trimming took 3 bases from V and 5 from J; bases not matched to a gene: 12. Germline-derived CDR1 and CDR2 are ENHRY and SYGVKD. The CDR3, as DNA: TGTGCCATCAGTGAAGGTCGGGGACAGACATTATATGGCTACACCTTC. Protein product: CAISEGRGQTLYGYTF.

The chain recombines TRBV19 with TRBJ2-1; the D is unclear. CDR1 is LNHDA and CDR2 is SQIVND in the germline V gene (reference sequence). The CDR3 has 12 amino acids. With 3 bases removed from V and 7 bases from J, the gap between germline ends came to 7 bases. The CDR3 sequence is CASSMRRNEQFF. Here the CDR3 DNA reads TGTGCCAGTAGTATGCGGCGGAATGAGCAGTTCTTC.

This rearrangement joins TRBV7-7 to TRBJ2-5, with 10 bases fitting TRBD1. The CDR3 has 15 residues. The ends lost 6 bases at V and 4 bases at J; junction bases unmatched: 8. In germline, CDR1 is SSHAT, CDR2 FNYEAQ (reference sequence). DNA of the CDR3: TGTGCCAGCAGTTCTGGACAGGGGGGAAGAGAGACCCAGTACTTC. Translated, it gives CASSSGQGGRETQYF.

V usage is TRBV2 and J usage is TRBJ2-7; D is ambiguous. The germline V gene encodes CDR1 SNHLY and CDR2 FYNNEI. This CDR3 contains 15 residues. The V gene lost 5 bases and the J gene lost 0 bases, with 14 bases spanning the gap. Here the CDR3 reads CASSPFSPSSYEQYF. The CDR3 DNA sequence: TGTGCCAGCAGTCCCTTCTCCCCGAGCTCCTACGAGCAGTACTTC.

The chain is built from TRBV7-6 and TRBJ1-5, with D unclear. Germline CDR1 and CDR2: SGHVS and FNYEAQ. CDR3 length: 13 amino acids. With 5 bases removed from V and 5 bases from J, the gap between germline ends came to 10 bases. The CDR3 here is CASSEIRDQPQHF. In DNA form, the CDR3 reads TGTGCCAGCAGCGAAATACGGGATCAGCCCCAGCATTTT. Looking up the rest from reference TRBV7-6 and TRBJ1-5 gives the full variable domain: GAGVSQSPRYKVTKRGQDVALRCDPISGHVSLYWYRQALGQGPEFLTYFNYEAQQDKSGLPNDRFSAERPEGSISTLTIQRTEQRDSAMYRCASSEIRDQPQHFGDGTRLSIL.

The chain joins TRBV18 to TRBJ1-3; D call uncertain. Germline CDR1 is KGHSH and CDR2 is LQKENI. V lost 2 bases, J lost 0 bases, and 17 bases lay in between. The CDR3 consists of 18 residues. The CDR3 loop reads CASSPTTVTEFSGNTIYF. DNA for the CDR3: TGTGCCAGCTCACCAACAACCGTAACCGAATTCTCTGGAAACACCATATATTTT.

The chain has TRBV18 and TRBJ1-1; D might be TRBD1 (5 bases). V lost 1 base and J 5 bases, leaving 17 bases between the germline ends. Germline lookup yields CDR1 KGHSH and CDR2 LQKENI. The CDR3 is 16 amino acids. The chain's CDR3 is CASSPRRGEVYTEAFF. In DNA, the CDR3 is TGTGCCAGCTCACCACGGCGGGGGGAAGTGTATACTGAAGCTTTCTTT. The variable domain in full, with the rest retrieved from reference TRBV18 and TRBJ1-1, is NAGVMQNPRHLVRRRGQEARLRCSPMKGHSHVYWYRQLPEEGLKFMVYLQKENIIDESGMPKERFSAEFPKEGPSILRIQQVVRGDSAAYFCASSPRRGEVYTEAFFGQGTRLTVV.

The V gene is TRBV6-5, the J gene TRBJ2-5; 7 positions match TRBD2. J gave up 5 bases and V 5 bases, and 11 bases lay outside the gene matches. Germline assignment: CDR1 MNHEY and CDR2 SVGAGI. The CDR3 runs 15 residues. The CDR3 loop reads CASSRRDSGRETQYF. The CDR3 DNA sequence: TGTGCCAGCAGTCGTCGGGACTCCGGGAGGGAGACCCAGTACTTC.

The gene calls are TRBV5-1 and TRBJ1-1, with D hard to call. The CDR3 contains 16 residues. Germline CDR1 SGHRS, CDR2 YFSETQ. Trimming pared 2 bases from V and 0 bases from J, leaving 14 bases between. The CDR3 is CASSFTTDTVNTEAFF. DNA for the CDR3: TGCGCCAGCAGCTTCACAACAGATACAGTGAACACTGAAGCTTTCTTT.

Of note for this clone: Other DNA sequences within the sample encode an identical CDR3. The chain has TRBV7-2 and TRBJ2-2; D possibly corresponds to TRBD1 (6 bases). V dropped 5 bases and J dropped 3 bases, with 13 bases sitting between them. From germline, CDR1 is SGHTA and CDR2 FQGNSA. The CDR3 is 15 amino acids. The CDR3: CASSTGQSYTGELFF. DNA of the CDR3: TGTGCCAGCAGCACGGGACAATCGTACACCGGGGAGCTGTTTTTT.

The gene calls are TRBV6-4 and TRBJ2-2; 8 bases are a match to TRBD1. J gave up 7 bases and V 2 bases, and 6 bases lay outside the gene matches. Germline CDR1 reads MRHNA; CDR2 reads SNTAGT. The CDR3 extends over 15 amino acids. The DNA of the CDR3 is TGTGCCAGCAGTGACCTTGGACAGGGCGGCGGGGAGCTGTTTTTT. This sequence encodes CASSDLGQGGGELFF.

The genes are TRBV11-1 and TRBJ1-6; tentatively, D is TRBD1 (5 bases). The CDR3 has 16 amino acids. Trimming left V 1 base short and J 3 bases short, with 10 bases between. Per the germline V gene, CDR1 is SGHAT and CDR2 is FQDESV (reference sequence). CDR3 sequence (DNA): TGTGCCAGCAGCTTAGGGAACAGGAACTATAATTCACCCCTCCACTTT. This encodes CASSLGNRNYNSPLHF.

V gene TRBV19 combines with J gene TRBJ1-4, with 8 bases matching TRBD1. The trim removed 7 bases at V and 7 bases at J, leaving 14 bases unmatched. CDR3 length: 16 amino acids. Germline V lookup: CDR1 LNHDA, CDR2 SQIVND (reference sequence). CDR3 nucleotides: TGTGCCAGTACCCAAGATCGGACAGGGAGGGGTGAAAAACTGTTTTTT. It codes for CASTQDRTGRGEKLFF.

V is TRBV5-6 and J is TRBJ2-7; D not certain. Per germline, CDR1 SGHDT and CDR2 YYEEEE. Trimming removed 0 bases from V and 7 bases from J, with 8 bases in between. The CDR3 is 12 amino acids. CDR3 in amino acids: CASSLGAGEQYF. The CDR3 DNA follows: TGTGCCAGCAGCTTGGGGGCAGGAGAGCAGTACTTC.

The rearrangement joins TRBV28 to TRBJ2-1, with 9 nucleotides matching TRBD1. The trim removed 6 bases at V and 7 bases at J, leaving 13 bases unmatched. The CDR3 totals 16 residues. CDR1 MDHEN and CDR2 SYDVKM come from the germline V gene. The CDR3, as DNA: TGTGCCAGCAGACCCTCTTCGGGACAGGGTGAAAATGAGCAGTTCTTC. It codes for CASRPSSGQGENEQFF.

The gene calls are TRBV4-3 and TRBJ1-2; the D gene is possibly TRBD1 (6 bases). The ends were cut back, 0 bases at V and 6 bases at J, with 11 bases in the middle. Germline assignment: CDR1 LGHNA and CDR2 YSLEER. CDR3 length equals 14 residues. The CDR3 spells CASSQDAYRDGYTF. CDR3 nucleotide sequence: TGCGCCAGCAGCCAAGATGCGTACAGGGATGGCTACACCTTC.

The chain employs TRBV6-5 and TRBJ1-5, with TRBD1 matching 7 bases. V lost 6 bases to trimming and J lost 7 bases; unmatched junction nucleotides: 9. CDR1 and CDR2 from the germline V gene are MNHEY and SVGAGI. The CDR3 loop spans 14 amino acids. CDR3 coding DNA: TGTGCCAGCAGGCCTACAGGGGTGGGACAGCCCCAGCATTTT. It is translated as CASRPTGVGQPQHF.

The gene calls are TRBV5-4 and TRBJ2-5; no definite D call. V was pared by 0 bases and J by 1 base, with 7 bases between. The length of the CDR3 is 14 residues. CDR1 and CDR2 from the germline V gene are SGHNT and YYREEE (reference sequence). Written as DNA, the CDR3 is TGTGCCAGCAGCTTGGCCGGTTCCCAAGAGACCCAGTACTTC. Its translation: CASSLAGSQETQYF.

The chain links TRBV27 to TRBJ1-1; TRBD1 matches at 9 bases. Per germline, CDR1 MNHEY and CDR2 SMNVEV (reference sequence). This CDR3 comprises 14 residues. The CDR3 DNA reads as TGTGTCCGTAACAGGGGGCTCATGAACACTGAAGCTTTCTTT. Translation gives CVRNRGLMNTEAFF.